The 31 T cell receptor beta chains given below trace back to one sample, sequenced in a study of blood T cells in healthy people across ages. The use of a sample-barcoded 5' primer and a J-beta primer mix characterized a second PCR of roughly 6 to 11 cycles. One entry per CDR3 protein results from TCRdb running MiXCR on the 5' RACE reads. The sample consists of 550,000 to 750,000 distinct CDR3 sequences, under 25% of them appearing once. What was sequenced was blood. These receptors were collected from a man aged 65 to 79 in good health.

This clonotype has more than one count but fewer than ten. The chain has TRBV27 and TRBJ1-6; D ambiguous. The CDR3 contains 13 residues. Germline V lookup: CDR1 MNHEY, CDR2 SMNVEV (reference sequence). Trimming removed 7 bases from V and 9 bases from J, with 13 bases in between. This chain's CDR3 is CASMVGMGSPLHF. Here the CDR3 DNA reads TGTGCCAGCATGGTAGGGATGGGTTCACCCCTCCACTTT.

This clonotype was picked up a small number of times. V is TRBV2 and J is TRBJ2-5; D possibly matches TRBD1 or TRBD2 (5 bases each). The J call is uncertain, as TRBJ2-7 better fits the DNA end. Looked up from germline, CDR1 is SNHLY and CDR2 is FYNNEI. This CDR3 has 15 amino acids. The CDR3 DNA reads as TGTGCCAGCGGGGTTCGTGGGGGAGAACGGAACGAGCAGTACTTC. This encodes CASGVRGGERNEQYF.

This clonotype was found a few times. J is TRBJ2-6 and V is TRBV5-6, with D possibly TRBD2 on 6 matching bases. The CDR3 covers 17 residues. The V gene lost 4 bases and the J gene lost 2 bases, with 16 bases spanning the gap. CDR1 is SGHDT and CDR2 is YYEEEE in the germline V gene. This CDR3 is CASSQQWRATGANVLTF. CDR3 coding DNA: TGTGCCAGCAGCCAACAGTGGAGGGCGACTGGGGCCAACGTCCTGACTTTC.

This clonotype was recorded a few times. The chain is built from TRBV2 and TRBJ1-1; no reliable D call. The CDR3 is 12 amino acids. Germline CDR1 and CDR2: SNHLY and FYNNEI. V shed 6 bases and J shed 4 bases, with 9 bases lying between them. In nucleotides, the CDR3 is TGTGCCAGCAGGGATTCCGGCACTGAAGCTTTCTTT. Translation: CASRDSGTEAFF.

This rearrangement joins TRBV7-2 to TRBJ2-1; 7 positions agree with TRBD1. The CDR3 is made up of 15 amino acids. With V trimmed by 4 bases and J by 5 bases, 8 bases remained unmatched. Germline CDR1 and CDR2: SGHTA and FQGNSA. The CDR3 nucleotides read TGTGCCAGCAGCTGGTCCTCCGGGACAGACAATGAGCAGTTCTTC. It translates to CASSWSSGTDNEQFF.

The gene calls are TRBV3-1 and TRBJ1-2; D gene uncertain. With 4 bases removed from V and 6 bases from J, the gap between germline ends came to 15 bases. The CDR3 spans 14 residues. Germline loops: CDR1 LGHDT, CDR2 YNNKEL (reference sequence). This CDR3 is CASSLARVVHGYTF. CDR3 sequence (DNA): TGTGCCAGCAGCCTAGCCCGAGTGGTACATGGCTACACCTTC.

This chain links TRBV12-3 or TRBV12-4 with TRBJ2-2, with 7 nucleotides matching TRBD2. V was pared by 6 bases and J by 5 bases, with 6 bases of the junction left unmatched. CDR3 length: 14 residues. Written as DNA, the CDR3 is TGTGCCAGCAGGAGCGGGGTAGTAACCGGGGAGCTGTTTTTT. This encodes CASRSGVVTGELFF.

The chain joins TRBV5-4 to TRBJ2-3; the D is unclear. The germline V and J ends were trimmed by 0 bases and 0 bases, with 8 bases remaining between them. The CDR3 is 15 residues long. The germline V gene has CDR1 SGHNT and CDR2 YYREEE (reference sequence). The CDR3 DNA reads TGTGCCAGCAGCTTGGCTTGGGGTAGCACAGATACGCAGTATTTT. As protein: CASSLAWGSTDTQYF.

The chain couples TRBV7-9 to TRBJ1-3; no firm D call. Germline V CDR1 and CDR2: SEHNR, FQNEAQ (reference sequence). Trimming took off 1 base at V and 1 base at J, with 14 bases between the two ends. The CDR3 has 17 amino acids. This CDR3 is CASSLGGDGKSGNTIYF. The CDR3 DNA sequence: TGTGCCAGCAGCTTAGGTGGTGACGGGAAATCTGGAAACACCATATATTTT.

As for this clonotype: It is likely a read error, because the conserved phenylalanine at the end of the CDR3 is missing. The chain's CDR3 is CASSRVPNEKLFV. CDR3 DNA: TGCGCCAGCAGCCGGGTCCCAAATGAAAAGCTGTTTGTT. The V and J genes are TRBV5-1 and TRBJ1-4; no definite D call. The germline CDR1 and CDR2 sequences are SGHRS and YFSETQ. The CDR3 length is 13 residues.

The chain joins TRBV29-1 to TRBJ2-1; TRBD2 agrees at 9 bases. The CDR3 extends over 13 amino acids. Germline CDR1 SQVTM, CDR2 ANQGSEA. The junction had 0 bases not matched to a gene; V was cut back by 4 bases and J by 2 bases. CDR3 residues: CSVGTSAYNEQFF. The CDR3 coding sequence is TGCAGCGTTGGGACTAGCGCCTACAATGAGCAGTTCTTC.

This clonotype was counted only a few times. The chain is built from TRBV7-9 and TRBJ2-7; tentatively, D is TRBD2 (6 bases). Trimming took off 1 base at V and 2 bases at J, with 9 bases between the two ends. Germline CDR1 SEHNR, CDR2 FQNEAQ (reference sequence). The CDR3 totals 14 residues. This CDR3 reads CASSLGGVAYEQYF. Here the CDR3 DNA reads TGTGCCAGCAGCTTAGGCGGGGTTGCCTACGAGCAGTACTTC.

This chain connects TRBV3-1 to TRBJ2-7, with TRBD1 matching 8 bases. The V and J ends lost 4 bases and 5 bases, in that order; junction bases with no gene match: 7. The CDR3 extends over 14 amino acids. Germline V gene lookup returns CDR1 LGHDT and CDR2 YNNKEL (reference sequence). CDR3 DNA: TGTGCCAGCAGCCTTCAGGGGGCAGGCGACGAGCAGTACTTC. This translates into CASSLQGAGDEQYF.

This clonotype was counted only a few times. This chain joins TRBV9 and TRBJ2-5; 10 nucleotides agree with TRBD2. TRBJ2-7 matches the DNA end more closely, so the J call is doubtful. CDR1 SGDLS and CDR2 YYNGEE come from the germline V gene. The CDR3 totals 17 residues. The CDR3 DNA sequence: TGTGCCAGCAGCGTTGGGAGCGGGAGGGATTCCTCCTACGAGCAGTACTTC. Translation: CASSVGSGRDSSYEQYF.

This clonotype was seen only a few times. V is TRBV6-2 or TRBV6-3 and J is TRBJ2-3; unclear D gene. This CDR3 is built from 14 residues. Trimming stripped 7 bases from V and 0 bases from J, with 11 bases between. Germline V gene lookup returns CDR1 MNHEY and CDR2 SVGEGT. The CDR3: CASTPGVSTDTQYF. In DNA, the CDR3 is TGTGCCAGCACCCCCGGCGTGAGCACAGATACGCAGTATTTT.

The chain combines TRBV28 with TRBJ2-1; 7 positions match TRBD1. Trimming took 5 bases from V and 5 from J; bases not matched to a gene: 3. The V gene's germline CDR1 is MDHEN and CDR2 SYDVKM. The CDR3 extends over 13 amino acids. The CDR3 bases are TGTGCCAGCAGTGGCAGGGGGAACAATGAGCAGTTCTTC. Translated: CASSGRGNNEQFF.

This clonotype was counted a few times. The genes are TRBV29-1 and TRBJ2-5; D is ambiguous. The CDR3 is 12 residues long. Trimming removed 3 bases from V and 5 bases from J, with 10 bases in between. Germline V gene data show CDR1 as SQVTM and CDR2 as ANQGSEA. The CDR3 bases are TGCAGCGTTGACCCCTCGGGCGAGACCCAGTACTTC. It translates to CSVDPSGETQYF.

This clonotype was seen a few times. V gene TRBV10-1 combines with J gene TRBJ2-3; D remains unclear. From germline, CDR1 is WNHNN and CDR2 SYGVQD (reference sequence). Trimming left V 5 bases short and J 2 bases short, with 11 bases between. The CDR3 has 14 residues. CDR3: CASSSSAPTDTQYF. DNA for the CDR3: TGCGCCAGCAGTTCCAGCGCACCCACAGATACGCAGTATTTT.

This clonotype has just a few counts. CDR3 loop: CASSLDYNNEQFF. For the CDR3, the DNA is TGTGCCAGCAGCTTGGACTACAACAATGAGCAGTTCTTC. The rearrangement joins TRBV7-3 to TRBJ2-1; tentatively, D is TRBD2 (6 bases). In germline, CDR1 is SGHTA, CDR2 FQGTGA. Trimming shortened V by 3 bases and J by 5 bases, and 8 bases separated the two germline ends. This CDR3 is built from 13 residues.

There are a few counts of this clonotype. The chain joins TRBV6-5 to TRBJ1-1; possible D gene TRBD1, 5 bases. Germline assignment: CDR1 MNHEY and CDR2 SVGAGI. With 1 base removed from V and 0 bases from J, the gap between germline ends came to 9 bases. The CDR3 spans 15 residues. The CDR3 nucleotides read TGTGCCAGCAGTTACTTACAGGATATGAACACTGAAGCTTTCTTT. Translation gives CASSYLQDMNTEAFF.

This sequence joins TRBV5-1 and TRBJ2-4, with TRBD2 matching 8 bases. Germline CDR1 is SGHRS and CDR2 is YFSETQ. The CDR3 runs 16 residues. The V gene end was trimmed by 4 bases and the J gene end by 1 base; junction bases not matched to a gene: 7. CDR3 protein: CASSTTSGVAKNIQYF. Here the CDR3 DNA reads TGCGCCAGCAGCACTACTAGCGGAGTGGCCAAAAACATTCAGTACTTC.

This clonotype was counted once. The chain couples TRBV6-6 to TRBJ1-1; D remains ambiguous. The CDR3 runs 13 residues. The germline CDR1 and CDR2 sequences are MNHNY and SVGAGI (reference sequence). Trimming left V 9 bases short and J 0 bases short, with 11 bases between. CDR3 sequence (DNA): TGTGCCAGTTGGCGACAATTGAACACTGAAGCTTTCTTT. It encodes CASWRQLNTEAFF.

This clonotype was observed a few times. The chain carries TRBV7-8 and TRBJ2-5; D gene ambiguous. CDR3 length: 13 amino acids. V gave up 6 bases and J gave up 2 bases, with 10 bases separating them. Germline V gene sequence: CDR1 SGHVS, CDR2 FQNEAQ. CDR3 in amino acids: CASRTHTQETQYF. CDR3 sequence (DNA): TGTGCCAGCAGAACCCACACACAAGAGACCCAGTACTTC.

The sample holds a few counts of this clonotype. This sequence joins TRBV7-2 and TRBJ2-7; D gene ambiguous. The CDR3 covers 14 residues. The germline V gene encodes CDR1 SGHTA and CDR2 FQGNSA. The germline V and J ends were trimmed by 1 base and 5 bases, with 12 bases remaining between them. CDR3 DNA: TGTGCCAGCAGCTTAGGCGTCGCTGCAAACGAGCAGTACTTC. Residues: CASSLGVAANEQYF.

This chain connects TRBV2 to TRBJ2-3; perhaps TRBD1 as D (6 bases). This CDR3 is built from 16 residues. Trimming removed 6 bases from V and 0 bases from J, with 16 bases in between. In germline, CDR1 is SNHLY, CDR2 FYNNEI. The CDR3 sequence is CASRGQQESSTDTQYF. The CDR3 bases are TGTGCCAGCAGGGGACAACAGGAATCTAGCACAGATACGCAGTATTTT.

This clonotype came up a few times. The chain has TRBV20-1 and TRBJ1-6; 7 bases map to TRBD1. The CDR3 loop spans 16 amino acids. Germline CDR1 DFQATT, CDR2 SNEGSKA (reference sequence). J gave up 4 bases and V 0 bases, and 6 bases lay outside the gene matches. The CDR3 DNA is TGCAGTGCTAGAGATGCTGACAGGGAGTATAATTCACCCCTCCACTTT. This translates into CSARDADREYNSPLHF.

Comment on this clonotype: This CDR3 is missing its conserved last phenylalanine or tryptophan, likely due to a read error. As DNA, the CDR3 is TGTGCCAGCAGTAGCCGGGCCGATAATTCACCCCTCCACGTT. Translation: CASSSRADNSPLHV. The chain carries TRBV12-3 or TRBV12-4 and TRBJ1-6; D gene unclear. V was shortened by 5 bases and J by 5 bases, with 10 bases between the two germline ends. This CDR3 has 14 residues.

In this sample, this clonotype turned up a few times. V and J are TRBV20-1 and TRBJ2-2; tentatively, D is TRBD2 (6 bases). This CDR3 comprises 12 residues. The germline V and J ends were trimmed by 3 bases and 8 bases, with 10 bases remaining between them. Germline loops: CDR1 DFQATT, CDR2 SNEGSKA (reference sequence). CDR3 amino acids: CSASSGVGELFF. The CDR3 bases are TGCAGTGCTAGCTCGGGGGTAGGGGAGCTGTTTTTT.

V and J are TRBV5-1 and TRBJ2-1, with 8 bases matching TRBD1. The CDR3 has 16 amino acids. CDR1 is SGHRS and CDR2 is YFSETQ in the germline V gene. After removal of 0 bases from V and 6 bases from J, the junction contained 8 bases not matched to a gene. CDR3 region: CASSLESWTGRNEQFF. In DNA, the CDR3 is TGCGCCAGCAGCTTGGAGTCTTGGACAGGGCGCAATGAGCAGTTCTTC.

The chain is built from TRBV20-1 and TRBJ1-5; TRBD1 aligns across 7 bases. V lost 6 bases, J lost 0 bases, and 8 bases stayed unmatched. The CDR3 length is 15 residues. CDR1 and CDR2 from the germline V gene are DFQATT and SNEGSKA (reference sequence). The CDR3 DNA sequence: TGCAGTGCCCGGGACAGCCGAAATAGCAATCAGCCCCAGCATTTT. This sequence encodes CSARDSRNSNQPQHF.

As DNA, the CDR3 is TGTGCCAGCAGTTATACGGCTTTGGGGAATGAGCAGTTCTTC. Translation: CASSYTALGNEQFF. V gene TRBV6-2 or TRBV6-3 combines with J gene TRBJ2-1; no firm D call. V gave up 3 bases and J gave up 7 bases, with 13 bases separating them. This CDR3 comprises 14 residues. The V gene's germline CDR1 is MNHEY and CDR2 SVGEGT.